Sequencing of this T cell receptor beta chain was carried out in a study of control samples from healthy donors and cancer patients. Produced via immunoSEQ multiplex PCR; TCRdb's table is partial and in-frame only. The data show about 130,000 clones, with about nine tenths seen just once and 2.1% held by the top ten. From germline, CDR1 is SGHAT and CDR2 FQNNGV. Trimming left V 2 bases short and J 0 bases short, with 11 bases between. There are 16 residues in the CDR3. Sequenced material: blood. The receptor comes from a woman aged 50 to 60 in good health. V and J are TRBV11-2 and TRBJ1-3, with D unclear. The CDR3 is CASSLQLADSGNTIYF. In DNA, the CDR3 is TGTGCCAGCAGCTTACAGTTGGCAGACTCTGGAAACACCATATATTTT.